The 30 T cell receptor beta chains listed next were all sequenced from one sample in a study of shared clonotypes between healthy human individuals (dated by TCRdb to the early 2020s). The library was built by means of the immunoSEQ multiplex PCR assay. TCRdb limited this immuneACCESS table to in-frame rearrangements with V and J called. A share of clones is missing; checked studies link under half to unresolved V genes, and the rest is unexplained. A total of 2,500,000 or so clones appear in this sample, 80% to 95% of them only once. The ten biggest clones cover roughly 0.36% of the sample. The sequencing sample was made of naive CD4+ T cells from PBMCs. Per the publication, the cell subset or site label means: CD45RA+ positively selected. The origin of the receptors is a man aged 18 to 30 in good health. Some clones in this sample may be carry-over from other donors' samples.

This clone was seen once. CDR3 in amino acids: CASSFLARIYNEQFF. The CDR3, as DNA: TGTGCCAGCAGTTTCCTAGCGAGGATCTACAATGAGCAGTTCTTC. The V call is TRBV28, the J call TRBJ2-1; D may be TRBD2 (6 bases). Germline assignment: CDR1 MDHEN and CDR2 SYDVKM. The CDR3 is 15 amino acids. Trimming stripped 3 bases from V and 3 bases from J, with 12 bases between.

This chain joins TRBV10-3 and TRBJ1-1; D not certain. Trimming removed 4 bases at V and 4 bases at J, with 10 bases between. The germline V gene encodes CDR1 ENHRY and CDR2 SYGVKD. The CDR3 contains 13 residues. The CDR3 here is CAISVNPATEAFF. DNA of the CDR3: TGTGCCATCAGTGTTAACCCCGCCACTGAAGCTTTCTTT.

The chain couples TRBV30 to TRBJ1-6; D not certain. CDR1 GTSNPN and CDR2 SVGIG come from the germline V gene (reference sequence). CDR3 length: 14 residues. V gave up 7 bases and J gave up 8 bases, with 18 bases separating them. This CDR3 reads CAYPTSRLDSPLHF. The CDR3 DNA reads as TGTGCCTACCCGACATCCCGGCTGGATTCACCCCTCCACTTT. Together with reference TRBV30 and TRBJ1-6, the CDR3 gives the full variable domain: SQTIHQWPATLVQPVGSPLSLECTVEGTSNPNLYWYRQAAGRGLQLLFYSVGIGQISSEVPQNLSASRPQDRQFILSSKKLLLSDSGFYLCAYPTSRLDSPLHFGNGTRLTVT.

CDR3 nucleotides: TGCGCCAGCAGCTTGGGACAGACAGGGGGCACTGAAGCTTTCTTT. Encoded protein: CASSLGQTGGTEAFF. This chain joins TRBV5-1 and TRBJ1-1; 9 positions agree with TRBD1. CDR3 length: 15 residues. The V gene's germline CDR1 is SGHRS and CDR2 YFSETQ. V trimming: 0 bases; J trimming: 4 bases; junction bases outside the gene matches: 4.

Points on this clone: The sample carries other DNA sequences with the same CDR3. The chain employs TRBV6-6 and TRBJ2-2, with D hard to call. Germline V CDR1 and CDR2: MNHNY, SVGAGI (reference sequence). The CDR3 is made up of 15 amino acids. V lost 0 bases, J lost 7 bases, and 12 bases lay in between. The CDR3 DNA sequence: TGTGCCAGCAGTTACTCCGGGCAAGGCAGCGGGGAGCTGTTTTTT. Its translation is CASSYSGQGSGELFF.

This chain uses TRBV29-1 with TRBJ2-1; 14 bases align to TRBD2. Germline V gene lookup returns CDR1 SQVTM and CDR2 ANQGSEA. The CDR3 is 16 amino acids. The V segment lost 3 bases and the J segment 4 bases; nucleotides outside the gene matches: 5. CDR3 sequence reads: CSVERTSGRSYNEQFF. The DNA for the CDR3 is TGCAGCGTTGAGAGGACTAGCGGGAGGTCATACAATGAGCAGTTCTTC.

This chain links TRBV7-7 with TRBJ2-4; the D is unclear. Per germline, CDR1 SSHAT and CDR2 FNYEAQ (reference sequence). V was clipped by 6 bases and J by 7 bases, with 10 bases between them. The CDR3 runs to 12 residues. In DNA form, the CDR3 reads TGTGCCAGCAGAACGGGCGTGAACATTCAGTACTTC. Protein sequence: CASRTGVNIQYF.

The chain has TRBV6-5 and TRBJ1-1; D gene uncertain. With 3 bases removed from V and 9 bases from J, the gap between germline ends came to 5 bases. Germline V lookup: CDR1 MNHEY, CDR2 SVGAGI. There are 10 residues in the CDR3. CDR3 bases: TGTGCCAGCAGTTATAGGAAAGCTTTCTTT. It translates to CASSYRKAFF.

The chain couples TRBV27 to TRBJ1-4, with D tentatively TRBD1 (6 bases). Trimming took 3 bases from V and 0 from J, leaving 8 bases between them. CDR1 and CDR2 from the germline V gene are MNHEY and SMNVEV (reference sequence). This CDR3 is built from 15 residues. The CDR3 DNA is TGTGCCAGCAGTTTTGACAGGACAACTAATGAAAAACTGTTTTTT. It is translated as CASSFDRTTNEKLFF.

The J gene is TRBJ2-3, the V gene TRBV10-3, with 10 bases lining up with TRBD1. The ends lost 5 bases at V and 4 bases at J; junction bases unmatched: 12. This CDR3 has 17 amino acids. Germline CDR1 is ENHRY and CDR2 is SYGVKD. The CDR3 nucleotides read TGTGCCATCAGTCTTGTCCCGGGACAGGGGACGGCAGATACGCAGTATTTT. Translated, it gives CAISLVPGQGTADTQYF.

The chain links TRBV6-5 to TRBJ2-1, with TRBD1 identical over 7 bases. The CDR3 totals 14 residues. Looked up from germline, CDR1 is MNHEY and CDR2 is SVGAGI. J lost 2 bases, V lost 5 bases, and 3 bases had no gene match. CDR3 region: CASSLDRAYNEQFF. The CDR3 bases are TGTGCCAGCAGTCTCGACAGGGCCTACAATGAGCAGTTCTTC.

The CDR3 sequence: CASSPDQGFNYEQYF. Written as DNA, the CDR3 is TGTGCCAGCTCACCCGATCAGGGGTTCAACTACGAGCAGTACTTC. The V gene is TRBV18, the J gene TRBJ2-7; a weak D match, TRBD1 (6 bases). Germline CDR1 and CDR2: KGHSH and LQKENI. The V end was cut by 3 bases, the J end by 3 bases, with 15 bases between. The CDR3 is 15 residues long.

The chain recombines TRBV7-5 with TRBJ1-4. TRBV7-5 is shown as a pseudogene. The CDR3 loop spans 12 amino acids. CDR3 nucleotide sequence: TGTGTCAGAAGCCCGTCAGTCCAAGGGCTGTTTTTT. Its translation: CVRSPSVQGLFF.

The chain joins TRBV28 to TRBJ2-6, with TRBD1 matching 10 bases. Trimming removed 6 bases from V and 4 bases from J; junction bases left unmatched: 9. This CDR3 spans 17 amino acids. The germline V gene has CDR1 MDHEN and CDR2 SYDVKM. Written as DNA, the CDR3 is TGTGCCAGCAGCCGCTCGGGACAGGGGAGGGGGGCCAACGTCCTGACTTTC. Protein product: CASSRSGQGRGANVLTF.

The rearrangement joins TRBV4-1 to TRBJ2-7, with a possible D match to TRBD2 (6 bases). The CDR3 runs to 15 residues. Trimming took off 1 base at V and 3 bases at J, with 13 bases between the two ends. Germline CDR1 MGHRA, CDR2 YSYEKL. For the CDR3, the DNA is TGCGCCAGCAGCCAAGTCTCCACGGGGGACTACGAGCAGTACTTC. Translating it yields CASSQVSTGDYEQYF.

The chain has TRBV6-5 and TRBJ1-2, with D uncertain. There are 13 residues in the CDR3. V shed 0 bases and J shed 5 bases, with 7 bases lying between them. Germline-derived CDR1 and CDR2 are MNHEY and SVGAGI. The CDR3 sequence is CASSYSSTYGYTF. CDR3 sequence (DNA): TGTGCCAGCAGTTACTCGAGCACATATGGCTACACCTTC.

This chain links TRBV18 with TRBJ1-1; D unclear. The CDR3 extends over 15 amino acids. Between the trimmed V and J ends, which lost 3 bases and 1 base, there was a span of 12 bases. Germline V lookup: CDR1 KGHSH, CDR2 LQKENI. The CDR3 is CASSPLGRPNTEAFF. DNA of the CDR3: TGTGCCAGCTCACCTCTTGGCAGACCGAACACTGAAGCTTTCTTT. Full variable domain (outside the CDR3, taken from reference TRBV18 and TRBJ1-1): NAGVMQNPRHLVRRRGQEARLRCSPMKGHSHVYWYRQLPEEGLKFMVYLQKENIIDESGMPKERFSAEFPKEGPSILRIQQVVRGDSAAYFCASSPLGRPNTEAFFGQGTRLTVV.

The chain combines TRBV11-2 with TRBJ2-6; no clear D. Between the trimmed V and J ends, which lost 8 bases and 0 bases, there was a span of 11 bases. Germline-derived CDR1 and CDR2 are SGHAT and FQNNGV. CDR3 length: 15 residues. CDR3 bases: TGTGCCAGCGGATTGAGGCCCTCTGGGGCCAACGTCCTGACTTTC. Its protein is CASGLRPSGANVLTF.

The chain has TRBV7-2 and TRBJ1-2, with D maybe TRBD1 (5 bases). The ends were cut back, 1 base at V and 7 bases at J, with 13 bases in the middle. From germline, CDR1 is SGHTA and CDR2 FQGNSA. This CDR3 contains 14 residues. CDR3 nucleotide sequence: TGTGCCAGCAGCTTAGATCGGGGCTGGGGTGGCTACACCTTC. Residues: CASSLDRGWGGYTF. The whole variable domain, filled in from reference TRBV7-2 and TRBJ1-2, reads GAGVSQSPSNKVTEKGKDVELRCDPISGHTALYWYRQSLGQGLEFLIYFQGNSAPDKSGLPSDRFSAERTGGSVSTLTIQRTQQEDSAVYLCASSLDRGWGGYTFGSGTRLTVV.

This rearrangement joins TRBV4-1 to TRBJ1-6; D gene ambiguous. Germline loops: CDR1 MGHRA, CDR2 YSYEKL. The CDR3 is 17 residues long. The V and J ends lost 4 bases and 0 bases respectively, with 13 bases between them. CDR3 amino acids: CASSPPTGSSYNSPLHF. The CDR3, as DNA: TGCGCCAGCAGCCCACCGACTGGAAGCTCCTATAATTCACCCCTCCACTTT.

The chain combines TRBV9 with TRBJ1-2; TRBD1 is a possible D gene (5 bases). Germline V gene data show CDR1 as SGDLS and CDR2 as YYNGEE. Trimming took off 0 bases at V and 4 bases at J, with 13 bases between the two ends. The CDR3 contains 15 residues. CDR3 region: CASSVATGSPYGYTF. CDR3 DNA sequence: TGTGCCAGCAGCGTAGCTACAGGCAGTCCCTATGGCTACACCTTC.

In its sample, this clone was seen once. Distinct nucleotide sequences in the sample also encode this CDR3. The rearrangement joins TRBV6-6 to TRBJ1-1; a possible D gene is TRBD1 (6 bases). Germline-derived CDR1 and CDR2 are MNHNY and SVGAGI (reference sequence). V shed 5 bases and J shed 4 bases, with 8 bases lying between them. The CDR3 is 12 amino acids. The DNA of the CDR3 is TGTGCCAGCAGTCCACAGGGCACTGAAGCTTTCTTT. Translated, it gives CASSPQGTEAFF.

The chain combines TRBV7-2 with TRBJ2-2; 8 bases fit TRBD1. With 2 bases clipped from V and 6 bases from J, the junction kept 11 bases outside the gene matches. Germline assignment: CDR1 SGHTA and CDR2 FQGNSA. The CDR3 extends over 17 amino acids. The CDR3 region has the DNA TGTGCCAGCAGCTTACTTCCCGGACAGGGATGGGCCGGGGAGCTGTTTTTT. This gives the protein CASSLLPGQGWAGELFF.

The chain joins TRBV30 to TRBJ2-1; the D call may be TRBD1 or TRBD2 (6 bases each). The V gene's germline CDR1 is GTSNPN and CDR2 SVGIG (reference sequence). V was trimmed by 0 bases and J by 10 bases, leaving 10 bases between them. The CDR3 runs 12 residues. The CDR3 is CAWSVRGREQFF. The CDR3 region has the DNA TGTGCCTGGAGTGTACGGGGGCGGGAGCAGTTCTTC. Full variable domain (outside the CDR3, taken from reference TRBV30 and TRBJ2-1): SQTIHQWPATLVQPVGSPLSLECTVEGTSNPNLYWYRQAAGRGLQLLFYSVGIGQISSEVPQNLSASRPQDRQFILSSKKLLLSDSGFYLCAWSVRGREQFFGPGTRLTVL.

The chain combines TRBV19 with TRBJ2-6; possibly TRBD1 for D (6 bases). Between the trimmed V and J ends, which lost 5 bases and 2 bases, there was a span of 16 bases. The CDR3 totals 17 residues. From germline, CDR1 is LNHDA and CDR2 SQIVND (reference sequence). CDR3 in DNA: TGTGCCAGTAGTGTCACAGGGTACTTGGCTGGGGCCAACGTCCTGACTTTC. This gives the protein CASSVTGYLAGANVLTF.

V and J are TRBV9 and TRBJ1-4, with D uncertain. The CDR3 loop spans 16 amino acids. Per germline, CDR1 SGDLS and CDR2 YYNGEE. V was clipped by 0 bases and J by 2 bases, with 11 bases between them. The CDR3 reads CASSVDRGRTNEKLFF. As DNA, the CDR3 is TGTGCCAGCAGCGTAGACCGAGGGAGGACTAATGAAAAACTGTTTTTT.

This chain uses TRBV6-5 with TRBJ1-2; 8 nucleotides align to TRBD1. Germline loops: CDR1 MNHEY, CDR2 SVGAGI. V was clipped by 6 bases and J by 12 bases; unmatched bases: 9. This CDR3 is 12 amino acids long. This chain's CDR3 is CASRIDRGLDTF. In DNA, the CDR3 is TGTGCCAGCAGGATAGACAGGGGTCTTGACACCTTC.

About this clone: Other nucleotide sequences in the sample specify the same CDR3. The rearrangement links TRBV10-1 to TRBJ2-3; D is tentatively TRBD1 or TRBD2 (6 bases each). The V and J ends lost 0 bases and 0 bases respectively, with 7 bases between them. The CDR3 consists of 15 residues. From germline, CDR1 is WNHNN and CDR2 SYGVQD (reference sequence). The CDR3 nucleotides read TGCGCCAGCAGTGAGTCAGGGGGGAGCACAGATACGCAGTATTTT. It yields the protein CASSESGGSTDTQYF.

V usage is TRBV9 and J usage is TRBJ1-1; tentative D call: TRBD1 (6 bases). V lost 5 bases to trimming and J lost 1 base, with 9 bases between them. Germline CDR1 reads SGDLS; CDR2 reads YYNGEE. This CDR3 is 13 amino acids long. The CDR3 region has the DNA TGTGCCAGCAGTTGGGACACGAACACTGAAGCTTTCTTT. This translates into CASSWDTNTEAFF.

This clone has a single count. In DNA, the CDR3 is TGTGCCAGTAGTATAGAACAGGGGGGGGATACGCAGTATTTT. This encodes CASSIEQGGDTQYF. The V gene is TRBV19, the J gene TRBJ2-3; tentatively, D is TRBD1 (8 bases). This CDR3 has 14 amino acids. Trimming took off 0 bases at V and 6 bases at J, with 10 bases between the two ends. Germline V gene sequence: CDR1 LNHDA, CDR2 SQIVND (reference sequence). The full variable domain, rest sourced from reference TRBV19 and TRBJ2-3, is DGGITQSPKYLFRKEGQNVTLSCEQNLNHDAMYWYRQDPGQGLRLIYYSQIVNDFQKGDIAEGYSVSREKKESFPLTVTSAQKNPTAFYLCASSIEQGGDTQYFGPGTRLTVL.